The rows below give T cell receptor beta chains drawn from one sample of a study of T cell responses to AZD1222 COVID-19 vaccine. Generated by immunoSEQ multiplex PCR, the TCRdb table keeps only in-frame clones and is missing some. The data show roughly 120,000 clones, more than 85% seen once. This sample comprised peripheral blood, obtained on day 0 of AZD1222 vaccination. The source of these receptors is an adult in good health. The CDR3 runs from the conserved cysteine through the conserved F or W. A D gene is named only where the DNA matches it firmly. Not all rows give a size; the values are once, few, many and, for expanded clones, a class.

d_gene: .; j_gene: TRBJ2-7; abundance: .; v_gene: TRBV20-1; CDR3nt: TGCAGTGCTAGTAAAAGGGGCGCGGCCTACGAGCAGTACTTC; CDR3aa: CSASKRGAAYEQYF
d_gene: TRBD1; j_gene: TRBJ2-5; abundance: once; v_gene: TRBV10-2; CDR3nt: TGCGCCAGCAGACGACAGACAGGGTACCAAGAGACCCAGTACTTC; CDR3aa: CASRRQTGYQETQYF
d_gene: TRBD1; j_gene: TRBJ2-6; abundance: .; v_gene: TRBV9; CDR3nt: TGTGCCAGCAGCGAGCTAGGGGGCTCGGGGGCCAACGTCCTGACTTTC; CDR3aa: CASSELGGSGANVLTF
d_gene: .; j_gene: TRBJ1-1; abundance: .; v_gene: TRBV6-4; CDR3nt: TGTGCCAGCAGCGCCAACTCGGGTGAAGCTTTCTTT; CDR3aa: CASSANSGEAFF
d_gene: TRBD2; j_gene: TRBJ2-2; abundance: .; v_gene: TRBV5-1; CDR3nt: TGCGCCAGCAGCTTGGTTAGCGGGGTAACCGGGGAGCTGTTTTTT; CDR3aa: CASSLVSGVTGELFF
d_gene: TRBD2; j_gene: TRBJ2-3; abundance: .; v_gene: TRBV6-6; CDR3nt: TGTGCCAGCAGTAAGGGGACTAGCGGGATTACAGATACGCAGTATTTT; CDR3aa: CASSKGTSGITDTQYF
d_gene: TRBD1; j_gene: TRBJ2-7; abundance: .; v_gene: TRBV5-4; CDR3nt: TGTGCCAGCAGCTACTCCGGGACAGGGGCCGAGCAGTACTTC; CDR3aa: CASSYSGTGAEQYF
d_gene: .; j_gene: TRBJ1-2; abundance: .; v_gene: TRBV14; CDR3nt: TGTGCCAGCAGCCACGACCTGGGCTATGGCTACACCTTC; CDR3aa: CASSHDLGYGYTF
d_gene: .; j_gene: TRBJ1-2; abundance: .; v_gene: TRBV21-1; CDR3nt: TGTGCCAGCAGCTCCCGGACAGGGCGGTTTGGGTATGGCTACACCTTC; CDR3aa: CASSSRTGRFGYGYTF
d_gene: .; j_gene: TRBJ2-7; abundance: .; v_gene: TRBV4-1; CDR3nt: TGCGCCAGCAGCCAAGATTCCCAGGGCTCCTACGAGCAGTACTTC; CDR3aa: CASSQDSQGSYEQYF
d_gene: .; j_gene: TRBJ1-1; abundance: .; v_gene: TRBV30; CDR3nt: TGTGCCTGGAGTGCCCCGGGCAGCAGGACTGAAGCTTTCTTT; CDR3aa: CAWSAPGSRTEAFF
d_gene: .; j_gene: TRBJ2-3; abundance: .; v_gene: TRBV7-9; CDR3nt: TGTGCCAGCAGCTTTCGGCCACTTAGCACAGATACGCAGTATTTT; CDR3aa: CASSFRPLSTDTQYF
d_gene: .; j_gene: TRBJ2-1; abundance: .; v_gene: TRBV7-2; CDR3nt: TGTGCCAGCAGCTTCCGGGCTCCGGGGAACAATGAGCAGTTCTTC; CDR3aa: CASSFRAPGNNEQFF
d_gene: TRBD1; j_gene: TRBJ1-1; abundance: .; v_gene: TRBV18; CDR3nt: TGTGCCAGCTCACCGACAGGGGGCGCGCGACTGAACACTGAAGCTTTCTTT; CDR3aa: CASSPTGGARLNTEAFF
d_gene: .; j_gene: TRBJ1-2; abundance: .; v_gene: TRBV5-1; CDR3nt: TGCGCCAGCAGCTTGGGTCCGGCTAACTATGGCTACACCTTC; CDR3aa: CASSLGPANYGYTF
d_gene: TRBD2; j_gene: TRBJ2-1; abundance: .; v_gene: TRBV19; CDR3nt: TGTGCCAGTAGGGCCAGACAAGGCGGGAGGATCGCCTACAATGAGCAGTTCTTC; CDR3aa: CASRARQGGRIAYNEQFF
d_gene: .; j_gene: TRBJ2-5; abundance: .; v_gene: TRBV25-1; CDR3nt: TGTGCCAGCAGTGAGGTTCCAGGGGAGACCCAGTACTTC; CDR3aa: CASSEVPGETQYF
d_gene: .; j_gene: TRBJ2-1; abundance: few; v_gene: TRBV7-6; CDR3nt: TGTGCCAGCAGCTTAGAAGGCGGTGGTTTCCATGAGCAGTTCTTC; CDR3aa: CASSLEGGGFHEQFF
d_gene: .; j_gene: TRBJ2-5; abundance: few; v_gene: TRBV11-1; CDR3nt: TGTGCCAGCAAGCGACCGTCCCAAGAGACCCAGTACTTC; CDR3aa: CASKRPSQETQYF
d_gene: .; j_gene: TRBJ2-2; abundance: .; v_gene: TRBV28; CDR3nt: TGTGCCAGCAGTTTAGATGGGTCCAGGCTGGGCACCGGGGAGCTGTTTTTT; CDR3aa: CASSLDGSRLGTGELFF
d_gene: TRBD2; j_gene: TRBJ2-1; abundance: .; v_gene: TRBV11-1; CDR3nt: TGTGCCAGCAGCCCAACTAGCGGGAGACGTGATGAGCAGTTCTTC; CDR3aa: CASSPTSGRRDEQFF
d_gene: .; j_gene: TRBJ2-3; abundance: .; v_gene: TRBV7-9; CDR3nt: TGTGCCAGCAGCTTAGAGGGGGTAGTCACAGATACGCAGTATTTT; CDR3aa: CASSLEGVVTDTQYF
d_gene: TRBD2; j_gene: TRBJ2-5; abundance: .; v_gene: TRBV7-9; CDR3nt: TGTGCCAGCAGCTTATGGGGGACTAGCGGCCAAAGGGCGGAGACCCAGTACTTC; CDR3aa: CASSLWGTSGQRAETQYF
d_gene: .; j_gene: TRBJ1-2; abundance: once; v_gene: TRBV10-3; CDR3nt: TGTGCCATCAGCGAGGGGGGCTATACCTATGGCTACACCTTC; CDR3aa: CAISEGGYTYGYTF
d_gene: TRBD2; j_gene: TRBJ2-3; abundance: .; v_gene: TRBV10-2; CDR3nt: TGCGCCAGCAGAGGCGGGAGCGCCGGAGATACGCAGTATTTT; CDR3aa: CASRGGSAGDTQYF
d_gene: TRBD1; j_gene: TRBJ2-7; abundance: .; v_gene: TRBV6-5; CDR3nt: TGTGCCAGCCCGACGACAGGGGGCCACGAGCAGTACTTC; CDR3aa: CASPTTGGHEQYF
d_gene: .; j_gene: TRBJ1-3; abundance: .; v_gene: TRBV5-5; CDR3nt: TGTGCCAGCAGCTTGGTTGGGATTGACTCTGGAAACACCATATATTTT; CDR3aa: CASSLVGIDSGNTIYF
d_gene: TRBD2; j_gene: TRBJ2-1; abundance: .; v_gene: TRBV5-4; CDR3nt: TGTGCCAGCAGCTTGGGGACTAGCGGGAGGGCTGGTGAGCAGTTCTTC; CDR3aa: CASSLGTSGRAGEQFF
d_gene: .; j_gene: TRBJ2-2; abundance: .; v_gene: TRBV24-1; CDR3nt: TGTGCCACCAGTGGGAGACCGGGACGCGGACACGGGGAGCTGTTTTTT; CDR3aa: CATSGRPGRGHGELFF
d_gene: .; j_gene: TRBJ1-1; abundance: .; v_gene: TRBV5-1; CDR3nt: TGCGCCAGCAGCTTCGGCAGGGGTGGCACTGAAGCTTTCTTT; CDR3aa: CASSFGRGGTEAFF
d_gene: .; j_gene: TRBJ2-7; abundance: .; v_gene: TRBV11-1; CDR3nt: TGTGCCAGCAGCTTTGGGAGGGACAGGTACTACGAGCAGTACTTC; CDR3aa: CASSFGRDRYYEQYF
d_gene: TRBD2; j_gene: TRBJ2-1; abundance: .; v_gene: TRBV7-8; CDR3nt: TGTGCCAGCAGCTTCGAACGACTAGCGGGGAATGAGCAGTTCTTC; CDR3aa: CASSFERLAGNEQFF
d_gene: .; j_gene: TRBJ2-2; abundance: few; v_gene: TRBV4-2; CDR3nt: TGTGCCAGCAGCCCCGGGGAAAAATCGGGCACCGGGGAGCTGTTTTTT; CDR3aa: CASSPGEKSGTGELFF
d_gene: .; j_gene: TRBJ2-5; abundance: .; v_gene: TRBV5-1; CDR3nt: TGCGCCAGCAGCATAGGGCAGGGGCTTTACCAAGAGACCCAGTACTTC; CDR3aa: CASSIGQGLYQETQYF
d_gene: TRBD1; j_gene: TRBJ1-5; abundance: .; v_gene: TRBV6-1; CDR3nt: TGTGCCAGCAGTGAAGTTGGGACAGGGGGCCTTCCTCGACAGCCCCAGCATTTT; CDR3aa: CASSEVGTGGLPRQPQHF
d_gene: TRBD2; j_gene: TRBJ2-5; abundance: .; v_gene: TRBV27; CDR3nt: TGTGCCAGCAGGCCCCGGGGGGGGTGGGAGACCCAGTACTTC; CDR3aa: CASRPRGGWETQYF
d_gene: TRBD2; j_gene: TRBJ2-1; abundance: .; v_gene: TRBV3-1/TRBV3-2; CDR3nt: TGTGCCAGCAGCCAAGAAGGGGGACTAGCCGGGGAGCAGTTCTTC; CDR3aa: CASSQEGGLAGEQFF
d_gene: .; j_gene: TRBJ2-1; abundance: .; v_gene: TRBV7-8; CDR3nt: TGTGCCAGCAGCTTACTACTAGCCTCCTACAATGAGCAGTTCTTC; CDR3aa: CASSLLLASYNEQFF
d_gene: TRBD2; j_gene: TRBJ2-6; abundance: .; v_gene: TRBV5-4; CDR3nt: TGTGCCAGCAGCGGGGGACTAGCGGGAGTGGGCTCTGGGGCCAACGTCCTGACTTTC; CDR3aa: CASSGGLAGVGSGANVLTF
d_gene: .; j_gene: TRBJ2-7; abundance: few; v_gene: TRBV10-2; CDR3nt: TGCGCCAGCCAGGGTCGATACGAGCAGTACTTC; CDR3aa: CASQGRYEQYF